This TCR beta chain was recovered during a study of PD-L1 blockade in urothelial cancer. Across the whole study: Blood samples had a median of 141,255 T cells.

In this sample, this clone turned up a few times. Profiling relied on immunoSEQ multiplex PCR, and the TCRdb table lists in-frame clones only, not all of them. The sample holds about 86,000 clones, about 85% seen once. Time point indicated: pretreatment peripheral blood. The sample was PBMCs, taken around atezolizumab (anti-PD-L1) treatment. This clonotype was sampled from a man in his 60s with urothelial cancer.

CDR3 region: CAWSGTTGRIPEAFF. CDR3 nucleotide sequence: TGTGCCTGGAGTGGGACGACAGGGAGGATCCCTGAAGCTTTCTTT. This chain joins TRBV30 and TRBJ1-1, with 7 bases fitting TRBD1. This CDR3 region has 15 residues. The junction had 11 bases not matched to a gene; V was cut back by 1 base and J by 6 bases. From germline, CDR1 is GTSNPN and CDR2 SVGIG (reference sequence).